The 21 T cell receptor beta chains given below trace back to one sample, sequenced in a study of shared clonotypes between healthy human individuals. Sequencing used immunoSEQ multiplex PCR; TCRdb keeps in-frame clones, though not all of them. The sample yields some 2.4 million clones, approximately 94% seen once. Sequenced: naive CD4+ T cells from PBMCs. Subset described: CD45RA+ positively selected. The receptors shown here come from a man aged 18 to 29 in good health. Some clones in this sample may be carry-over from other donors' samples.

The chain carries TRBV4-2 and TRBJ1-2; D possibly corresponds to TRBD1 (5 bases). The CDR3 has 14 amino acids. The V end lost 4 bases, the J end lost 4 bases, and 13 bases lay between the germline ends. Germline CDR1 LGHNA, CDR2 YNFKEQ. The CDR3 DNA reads TGTGCCAGCAGCCGGGGACCAAAAAGCTATGGCTACACCTTC. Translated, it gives CASSRGPKSYGYTF.

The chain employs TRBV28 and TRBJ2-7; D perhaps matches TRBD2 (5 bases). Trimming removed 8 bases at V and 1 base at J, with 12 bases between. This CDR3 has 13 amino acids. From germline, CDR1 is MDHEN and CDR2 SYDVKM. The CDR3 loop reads CASHRGPSYEQYF. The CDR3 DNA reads TGTGCCAGCCACCGAGGGCCATCCTACGAGCAGTACTTC.

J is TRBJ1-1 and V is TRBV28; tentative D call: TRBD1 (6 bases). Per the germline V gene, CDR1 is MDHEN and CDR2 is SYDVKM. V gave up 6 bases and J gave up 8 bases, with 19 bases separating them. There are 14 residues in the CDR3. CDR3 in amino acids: CASSRTDLLGEAFF. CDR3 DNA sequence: TGTGCCAGCAGCCGGACAGACCTCTTAGGGGAAGCTTTCTTT.

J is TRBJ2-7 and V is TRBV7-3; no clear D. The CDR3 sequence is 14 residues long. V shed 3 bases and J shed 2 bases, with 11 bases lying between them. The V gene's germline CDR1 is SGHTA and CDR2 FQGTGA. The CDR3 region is CASSFGPVPYEQYF. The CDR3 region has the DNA TGTGCCAGCAGCTTTGGTCCTGTTCCCTACGAGCAGTACTTC.

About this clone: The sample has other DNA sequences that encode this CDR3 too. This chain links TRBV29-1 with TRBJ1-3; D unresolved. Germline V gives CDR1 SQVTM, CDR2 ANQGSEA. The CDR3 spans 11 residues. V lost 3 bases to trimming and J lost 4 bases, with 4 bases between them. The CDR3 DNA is TGCAGCGTTGACAGGGGAAACACCATATATTTT. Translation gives CSVDRGNTIYF.

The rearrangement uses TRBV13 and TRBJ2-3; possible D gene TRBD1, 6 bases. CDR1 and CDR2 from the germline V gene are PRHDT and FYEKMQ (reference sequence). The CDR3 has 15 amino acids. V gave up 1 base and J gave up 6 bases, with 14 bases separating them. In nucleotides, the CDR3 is TGTGCCAGCAGCTTAGAGCGGCAGGGGACCGATACGCAGTATTTT. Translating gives CASSLERQGTDTQYF.

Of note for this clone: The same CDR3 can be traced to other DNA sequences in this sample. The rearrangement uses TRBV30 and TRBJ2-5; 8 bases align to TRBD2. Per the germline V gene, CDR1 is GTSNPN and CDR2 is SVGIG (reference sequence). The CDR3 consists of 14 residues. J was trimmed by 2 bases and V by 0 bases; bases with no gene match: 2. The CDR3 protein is CAWSVGGGQETQYF. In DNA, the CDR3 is TGTGCCTGGAGTGTCGGGGGGGGGCAAGAGACCCAGTACTTC.

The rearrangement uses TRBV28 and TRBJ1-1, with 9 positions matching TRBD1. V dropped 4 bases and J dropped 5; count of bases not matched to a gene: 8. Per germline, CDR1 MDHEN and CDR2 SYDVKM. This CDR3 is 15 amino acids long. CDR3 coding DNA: TGTGCCAGCAGTTCCCCCGGACAGGGGTGGACTGAAGCTTTCTTT. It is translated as CASSSPGQGWTEAFF. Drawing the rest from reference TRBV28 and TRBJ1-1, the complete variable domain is DVKVTQSSRYLVKRTGEKVFLECVQDMDHENMFWYRQDPGLGLRLIYFSYDVKMKEKGDIPEGYSVSREKKERFSLILESASTNQTSMYLCASSSPGQGWTEAFFGQGTRLTVV.

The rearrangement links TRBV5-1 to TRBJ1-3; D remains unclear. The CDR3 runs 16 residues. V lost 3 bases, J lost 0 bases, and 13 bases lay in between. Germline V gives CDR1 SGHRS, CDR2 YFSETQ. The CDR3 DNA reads TGCGCCAGCAGCTCCCTACCCGTGAGCTCTGGAAACACCATATATTTT. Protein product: CASSSLPVSSGNTIYF.

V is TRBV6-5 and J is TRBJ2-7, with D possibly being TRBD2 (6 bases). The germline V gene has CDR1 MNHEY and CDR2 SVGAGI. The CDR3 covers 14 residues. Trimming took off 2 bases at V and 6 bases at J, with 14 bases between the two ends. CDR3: CASSYGGTPGEQYF. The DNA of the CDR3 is TGTGCCAGCAGTTACGGGGGGACCCCGGGCGAGCAGTACTTC.

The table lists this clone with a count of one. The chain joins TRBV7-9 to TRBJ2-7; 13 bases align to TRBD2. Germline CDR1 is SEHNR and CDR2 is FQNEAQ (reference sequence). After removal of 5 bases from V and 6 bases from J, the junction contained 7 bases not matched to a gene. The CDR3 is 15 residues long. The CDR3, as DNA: TGTGCCAGCAGCACTGGACTAGCGGGAGTACGCGAGCAGTACTTC. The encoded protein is CASSTGLAGVREQYF. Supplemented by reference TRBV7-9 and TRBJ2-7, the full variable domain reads DTGVSQNPRHKITKRGQNVTFRCDPISEHNRLYWYRQTLGQGPEFLTYFQNEAQLEKSRLLSDRFSAERPKGSFSTLEIQRTEQGDSAMYLCASSTGLAGVREQYFGPGTRLTVT.

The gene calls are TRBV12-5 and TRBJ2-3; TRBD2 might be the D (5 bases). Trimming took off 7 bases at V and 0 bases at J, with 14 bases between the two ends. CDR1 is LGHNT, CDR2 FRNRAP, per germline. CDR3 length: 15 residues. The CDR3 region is CASATGETSTDTQYF. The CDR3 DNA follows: TGTGCTAGTGCAACCGGGGAGACAAGCACAGATACGCAGTATTTT.

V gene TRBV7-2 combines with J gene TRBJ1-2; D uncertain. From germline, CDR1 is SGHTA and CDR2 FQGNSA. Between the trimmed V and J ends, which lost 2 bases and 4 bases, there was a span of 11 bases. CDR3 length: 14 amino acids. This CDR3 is CASSLPITTYGYTF. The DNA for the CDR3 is TGTGCCAGCAGCTTACCAATCACGACCTATGGCTACACCTTC. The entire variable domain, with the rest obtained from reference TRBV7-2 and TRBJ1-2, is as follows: GAGVSQSPSNKVTEKGKDVELRCDPISGHTALYWYRQSLGQGLEFLIYFQGNSAPDKSGLPSDRFSAERTGGSVSTLTIQRTQQEDSAVYLCASSLPITTYGYTFGSGTRLTVV.

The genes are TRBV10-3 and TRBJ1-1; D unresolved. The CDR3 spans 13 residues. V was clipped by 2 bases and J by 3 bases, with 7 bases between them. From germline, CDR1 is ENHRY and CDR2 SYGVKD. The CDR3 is CAISEETYTEAFF. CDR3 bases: TGTGCCATCAGTGAGGAGACTTACACTGAAGCTTTCTTT.

The CDR3 spells CASSQQTAQPYEQYF. In nucleotides, the CDR3 is TGTGCCAGCTCCCAACAGACGGCGCAACCCTACGAGCAGTACTTC. The chain uses TRBV18 and TRBJ2-7; D is uncertain. V was trimmed by 6 bases and J by 2 bases, leaving 17 bases between them. Germline loops: CDR1 KGHSH, CDR2 LQKENI. The CDR3 extends over 15 amino acids.

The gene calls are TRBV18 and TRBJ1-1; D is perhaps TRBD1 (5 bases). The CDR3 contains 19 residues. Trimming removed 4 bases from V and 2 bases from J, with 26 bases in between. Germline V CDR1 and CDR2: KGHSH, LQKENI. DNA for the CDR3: TGTGCCAGCTCACGGCTCCAGTCCGTGGTGGGGGATCTTAACACTGAAGCTTTCTTT. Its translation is CASSRLQSVVGDLNTEAFF. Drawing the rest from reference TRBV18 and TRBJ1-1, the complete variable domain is NAGVMQNPRHLVRRRGQEARLRCSPMKGHSHVYWYRQLPEEGLKFMVYLQKENIIDESGMPKERFSAEFPKEGPSILRIQQVVRGDSAAYFCASSRLQSVVGDLNTEAFFGQGTRLTVV.

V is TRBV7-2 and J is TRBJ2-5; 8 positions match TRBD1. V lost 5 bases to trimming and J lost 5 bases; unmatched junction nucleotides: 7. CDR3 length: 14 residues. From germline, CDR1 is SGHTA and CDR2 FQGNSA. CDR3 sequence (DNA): TGTGCCAGCAGCCCGAGGACAGGGCTGGAGACCCAGTACTTC. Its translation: CASSPRTGLETQYF.

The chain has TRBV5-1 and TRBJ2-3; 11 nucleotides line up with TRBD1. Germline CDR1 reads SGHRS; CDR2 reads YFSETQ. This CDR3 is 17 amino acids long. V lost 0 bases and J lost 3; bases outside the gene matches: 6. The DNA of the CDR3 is TGCGCCAGCAGCTTGGGGTCCGGGACAGGGGGAACAGATACGCAGTATTTT. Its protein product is CASSLGSGTGGTDTQYF. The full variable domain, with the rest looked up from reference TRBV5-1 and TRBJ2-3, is KAGVTQTPRYLIKTRGQQVTLSCSPISGHRSVSWYQQTPGQGLQFLFEYFSETQRNKGNFPGRFSGRQFSNSRSEMNVSTLELGDSALYLCASSLGSGTGGTDTQYFGPGTRLTVL.

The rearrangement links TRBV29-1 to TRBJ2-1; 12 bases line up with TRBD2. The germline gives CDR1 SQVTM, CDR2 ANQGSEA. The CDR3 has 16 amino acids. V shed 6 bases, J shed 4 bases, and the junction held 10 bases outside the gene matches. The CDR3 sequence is CSVHQRGLAGYNEQFF. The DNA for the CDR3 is TGCAGCGTGCATCAACGTGGACTAGCGGGATACAATGAGCAGTTCTTC.

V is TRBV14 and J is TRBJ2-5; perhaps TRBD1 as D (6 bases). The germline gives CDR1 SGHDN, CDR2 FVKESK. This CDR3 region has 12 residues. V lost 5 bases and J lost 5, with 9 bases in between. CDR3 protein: CASSRGSETQYF. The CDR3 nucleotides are TGTGCCAGCAGCAGGGGGTCCGAGACCCAGTACTTC.

The CDR3 DNA reads TGCAGCGTTGCTCTAAAATATACGCTGGGGGAGACCCAGTACTTC. The encoded protein is CSVALKYTLGETQYF. The chain links TRBV29-1 to TRBJ2-5, with no clear D. In germline, CDR1 is SQVTM, CDR2 ANQGSEA. V dropped 4 bases and J dropped 5 bases, with 20 bases sitting between them. The CDR3 has 15 amino acids.